This entry features one TCR beta chain sequence. What it recognizes is unknown. The data are from a study of cytomegalovirus exposure and HLA in healthy donors. Study information: An early release of data contained about 85 million unique TCRs, which came from HLA-typed donors. When roughly 420 donors were genotyped, about 80% of them were found to fall in the Caucasian-associated ancestry cluster. Study conclusions and caveats: In a later analysis, compared with equally common non-associated chains, HLA-associated beta chains were more expanded. Usually a TCR sequence was rare, but some public TCRs were found in many donors.

The CDR3 has 15 amino acids. Trimming took off 2 bases at V and 3 bases at J, with 10 bases between the two ends. The V gene's germline CDR1 is MGHRA and CDR2 YSYEKL. The PCR made use of 60 Vbeta and 13 Jbeta primers. TCRdb keeps only in-frame clones here, not all; method: immunoSEQ multiplex PCR. The sample includes about 150,000 clones, 77% of them seen just once. Sequencing was performed on PBMCs. This TCR was sampled from a woman in her twenties or thirties in good health and CMV-seropositive. The gene calls are TRBV4-1 and TRBJ1-4; D is undetermined. The CDR3 DNA reads as TGCGCCAGCAGCCAAATGAGCGCCGCTAATGAAAAACTGTTTTTT. This codes for CASSQMSAANEKLFF.